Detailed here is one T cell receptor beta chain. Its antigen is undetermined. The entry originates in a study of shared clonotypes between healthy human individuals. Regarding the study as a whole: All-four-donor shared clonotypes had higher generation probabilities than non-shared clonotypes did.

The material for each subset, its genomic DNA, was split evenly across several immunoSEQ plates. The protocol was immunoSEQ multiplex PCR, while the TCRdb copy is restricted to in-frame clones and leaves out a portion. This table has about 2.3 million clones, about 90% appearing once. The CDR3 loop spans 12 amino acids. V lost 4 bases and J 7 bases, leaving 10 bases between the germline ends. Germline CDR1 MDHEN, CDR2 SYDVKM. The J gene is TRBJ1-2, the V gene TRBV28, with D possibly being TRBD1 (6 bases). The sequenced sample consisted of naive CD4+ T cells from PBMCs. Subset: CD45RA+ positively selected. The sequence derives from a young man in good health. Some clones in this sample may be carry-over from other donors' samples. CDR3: CASSYRAGGYTF. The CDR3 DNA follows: TGTGCCAGCAGTTACAGGGCCGGTGGCTACACCTTC.